The present T cell receptor beta chain was sequenced within a study of blood T cell repertoires in COVID-19. Whole-study context: Italy, Spain and the United States were the sources of the convalescent and acute COVID-19 samples.

This CDR3 contains 14 residues. In germline, CDR1 is WSHSY, CDR2 SAAADI. The ends were cut back, 8 bases at V and 3 bases at J, with 16 bases in the middle. In the authors' workflow: Using reference gene primer amplification, nucleated cell counts were estimated. Only in-frame clones appear in the TCRdb table, and some are missing; sequencing was by immunoSEQ multiplex PCR. D and trimming come from the DNA, and the V and J calls and clone size come from that table. The sample shows 75,000 to 100,000 clones, around 88% of them seen only once. J is TRBJ1-2 and V is TRBV10-2; TRBD1 might be the D (6 bases). The receptor was derived from a man aged 60 to 75 with acute or convalescent COVID-19. Sequenced material: peripheral blood. DNA for the CDR3: TGCGCCAGCCGTTACAGGGACGGCGACTATGGCTACACCTTC. It specifies CASRYRDGDYGYTF.